The 19 T cell receptor beta chains below all came from one sample that was sequenced in a study of T cells after yellow fever vaccination. TCRdb analysed the 5' RACE reads with MiXCR anew, one entry per CDR3 protein. This sample has a few hundred thousand distinct CDR3 sequences, with 6% to 8% found just once. The starting material was CD4+ T cells sorted from PBMCs, obtained on the day of the yellow fever booster vaccination. The receptors originated from a man aged 30 to 39 who received the YFV17D yellow fever vaccine.

The rearrangement links TRBV20-1 to TRBJ2-7, with 7 positions matching TRBD2. This CDR3 is built from 14 residues. V gave up 4 bases and J gave up 2 bases; unmatched junction bases: 8. The germline V gene encodes CDR1 DFQATT and CDR2 SNEGSKA (reference sequence). The CDR3 DNA reads TGCAGTGCTACATTGCCTAGCGGCACCTACGAGCAGTACTTC. This sequence encodes CSATLPSGTYEQYF.

V is TRBV4-3 and J is TRBJ2-5, with D maybe TRBD2 (5 bases). CDR1 LGHNA and CDR2 YSLEER come from the germline V gene. The V gene lost 1 base and the J gene lost 5 bases, with 11 bases spanning the gap. CDR3 size: 14 residues. CDR3 region: CASSQAGNGETQYF. CDR3 nucleotide sequence: TGCGCCAGCAGCCAAGCGGGAAACGGGGAGACCCAGTACTTC.

This clonotype was seen at least ten times. In DNA form, the CDR3 reads TGTGCCAGCAGCTTGGCCTATATAGCGGGAGAGGGTAATGAGCAGTTCTTC. It yields the protein CASSLAYIAGEGNEQFF. The chain couples TRBV5-4 to TRBJ2-1; 9 bases map to TRBD2. The ends lost 0 bases at V and 7 bases at J; junction bases unmatched: 11. The CDR3 runs 17 residues. Per the germline V gene, CDR1 is SGHNT and CDR2 is YYREEE (reference sequence).

A few counts support this clonotype. This rearrangement joins TRBV9 to TRBJ1-2; no clear D gene. The CDR3 extends over 13 amino acids. V was trimmed by 0 bases and J by 6 bases, leaving 9 bases between them. Germline values: CDR1 SGDLS, CDR2 YYNGEE. The CDR3 region is CASSVGPVHGYTF. CDR3 DNA sequence: TGTGCCAGCAGCGTAGGGCCAGTCCATGGCTACACCTTC.

In this sample, this clonotype turned up many times. The chain recombines TRBV7-6 with TRBJ1-5; D may be TRBD1 (6 bases). Trimming cost V 1 base and J 2 bases, with 12 bases left between them. In germline, CDR1 is SGHVS, CDR2 FNYEAQ. The CDR3 has 16 residues. CDR3 amino acids: CASSLEGGFGNQPQHF. The CDR3 coding sequence is TGTGCCAGCAGCTTAGAAGGGGGATTCGGCAATCAGCCCCAGCATTTT. The whole variable domain, filled in from reference TRBV7-6 and TRBJ1-5, reads GAGVSQSPRYKVTKRGQDVALRCDPISGHVSLYWYRQALGQGPEFLTYFNYEAQQDKSGLPNDRFSAERPEGSISTLTIQRTEQRDSAMYRCASSLEGGFGNQPQHFGDGTRLSIL.

The CDR3 region is CASRESPGNTQYF. The DNA for the CDR3 is TGCGCCAGCCGGGAGAGCCCTGGAAATACGCAGTATTTT. The chain couples TRBV4-3 to TRBJ2-3; tentative D call: TRBD2 (6 bases). Germline V gene lookup returns CDR1 LGHNA and CDR2 YSLEER. This CDR3 has 13 amino acids. The V and J ends lost 8 bases and 7 bases respectively, with 16 bases between them.

This clonotype was observed many times. The chain carries TRBV19 and TRBJ2-2; possibly TRBD1 for D (5 bases). V was clipped by 4 bases and J by 4 bases, with 16 bases between them. Germline lookup yields CDR1 LNHDA and CDR2 SQIVND (reference sequence). The CDR3 has 16 amino acids. The CDR3 bases are TGTGCCAGTAGTACTGGGGCAGCTCGGAGCACCGGGGAGCTGTTTTTT. Protein product: CASSTGAARSTGELFF.

The chain couples TRBV20-1 to TRBJ1-4; D perhaps matches TRBD1 (5 bases). Trimming left V 5 bases short and J 0 bases short, with 13 bases between. Looked up from germline, CDR1 is DFQATT and CDR2 is SNEGSKA (reference sequence). The CDR3 extends over 15 amino acids. CDR3 residues: CSARSGTTTNEKLFF. The CDR3 DNA reads as TGCAGTGCTCGCTCGGGGACTACAACTAATGAAAAACTGTTTTTT.

CDR3 DNA sequence: TGTGCCAGCAGCTTTAACTCCGGCACTGAAGCTTTCTTT. Translating gives CASSFNSGTEAFF. The rearrangement links TRBV7-7 to TRBJ1-1; D not resolved. The length of the CDR3 is 13 residues. V was clipped by 3 bases and J by 4 bases, with 9 bases between them. The germline gives CDR1 SSHAT, CDR2 FNYEAQ (reference sequence).

This clonotype appeared a few times. The chain recombines TRBV19 with TRBJ2-1; possibly TRBD2 for D (7 bases). Germline assignment: CDR1 LNHDA and CDR2 SQIVND (reference sequence). The length of the CDR3 is 15 residues. The ends were cut back, 1 base at V and 6 bases at J, with 13 bases in the middle. CDR3 residues: CASSIGGGRVNEQFF. CDR3 in DNA: TGTGCCAGTAGTATAGGAGGGGGGAGGGTCAATGAGCAGTTCTTC.

This chain connects TRBV6-5 to TRBJ2-7, with D perhaps TRBD2 (6 bases). The germline gives CDR1 MNHEY, CDR2 SVGAGI. V shed 6 bases and J shed 4 bases, with 19 bases lying between them. The length of the CDR3 is 15 residues. As DNA, the CDR3 is TGTGCCAGCAGCCCGATGGCGCCGGGGAGGTACGAGCAGTACTTC. Translation gives CASSPMAPGRYEQYF.

Ten or more counts support this clonotype. The rearrangement joins TRBV10-3 to TRBJ2-7, with D uncertain. Germline V gene sequence: CDR1 ENHRY, CDR2 SYGVKD. There are 11 residues in the CDR3. The V gene lost 6 bases and the J gene lost 4 bases, with 7 bases spanning the gap. The CDR3 is CAIRTRYEQYF. The CDR3 nucleotides are TGTGCCATCAGGACCCGGTACGAGCAGTACTTC.

V and J are TRBV4-3 and TRBJ2-7; D ambiguous. This CDR3 has 15 amino acids. V lost 1 base, J lost 0 bases, and 10 bases lay in between. Germline V CDR1 and CDR2: LGHNA, YSLEER. For the CDR3, the DNA is TGCGCCAGCAGCCAAGTTAAGGGTATCTCCTACGAGCAGTACTTC. Translation: CASSQVKGISYEQYF.

This clonotype was observed a handful of times. The chain links TRBV27 to TRBJ2-7, with no clear D. The germline V gene encodes CDR1 MNHEY and CDR2 SMNVEV (reference sequence). V lost 10 bases to trimming and J lost 8 bases, with 24 bases between them. This CDR3 is built from 14 residues. The CDR3 coding sequence is TGTGCCAACCAGGCGGCGGACCCACCTGGGAAGCAGTACTTC. This sequence encodes CANQAADPPGKQYF.

The chain couples TRBV5-1 to TRBJ2-7, with D possibly matching TRBD1 (5 bases). The CDR3 contains 13 residues. The germline V gene has CDR1 SGHRS and CDR2 YFSETQ. Between the trimmed V and J ends, which lost 4 bases and 0 bases, there was a span of 8 bases. CDR3 bases: TGCGCCAGCAGCCCAGGGAACTCCTACGAGCAGTACTTC. It encodes CASSPGNSYEQYF.

In its sample, this clonotype was seen a few times. V is TRBV18 and J is TRBJ2-3; 9 positions match TRBD1. The CDR3 is made up of 17 amino acids. Trimming cost V 3 bases and J 1 base; bases outside gene matches: 8. In germline, CDR1 is KGHSH, CDR2 LQKENI. The CDR3 DNA reads as TGTGCCAGCTCACCTTCGACAGGGGGAAGTGGCACAGATACGCAGTATTTT. Amino acid sequence: CASSPSTGGSGTDTQYF. Filled out from reference TRBV18 and TRBJ2-3, the complete variable domain reads NAGVMQNPRHLVRRRGQEARLRCSPMKGHSHVYWYRQLPEEGLKFMVYLQKENIIDESGMPKERFSAEFPKEGPSILRIQQVVRGDSAAYFCASSPSTGGSGTDTQYFGPGTRLTVL.

The chain joins TRBV21-1 to TRBJ2-5; the table gives TRBD1 as D, unverified against the DNA. TRBV21-1 corresponds to a pseudogene. The CDR3 extends over 13 amino acids. The CDR3 region is CASSKGGGETQYF. The CDR3 bases are TGTGCCAGCAGCAAGGGCGGGGGCGAGACCCAGTACTTC.

This clonotype was recorded a few times. The chain uses TRBV12-3 or TRBV12-4 and TRBJ2-7; TRBD2 matches 12 bases. V trimming: 6 bases; J trimming: 4 bases; junction bases outside the gene matches: 10. This CDR3 has 16 residues. The CDR3 is CASSLPPLAGGYEQYF. The CDR3 DNA sequence: TGTGCCAGCAGCCTCCCCCCCCTAGCGGGAGGGTACGAGCAGTACTTC.

This clonotype was recorded at least ten times. The chain links TRBV7-2 to TRBJ2-4; 7 bases align to TRBD1. In germline, CDR1 is SGHTA, CDR2 FQGNSA. The CDR3 sequence is 13 residues long. The V gene end was trimmed by 4 bases and the J gene end by 5 bases; junction bases not matched to a gene: 2. CDR3 sequence reads: CASSSTGENIQYF. The DNA for the CDR3 is TGTGCCAGCAGCTCTACAGGGGAAAACATTCAGTACTTC.